This T cell receptor (beta chain) was documented in a study of blood T cell repertoires in COVID-19. The CDR3 sequence is 15 residues long. Germline V gene sequence: CDR1 MNHNS, CDR2 SASEGT. The V end lost 1 base, the J end lost 3 bases, and 12 bases lay between the germline ends. Assay used: immunoSEQ multiplex PCR; TCRdb lists only in-frame clones, some missing. The sample yields some 210,000 clones, about 85% seen once. This TCR was recovered from a human donor in a cohort sampled during active COVID-19. Sequencing was performed on peripheral blood. This chain joins TRBV6-1 and TRBJ1-2, with no clear D. CDR3 in amino acids: CASSEGAVGDYGYTF. DNA of the CDR3: TGTGCCAGCAGTGAAGGGGCAGTTGGTGACTATGGCTACACCTTC.